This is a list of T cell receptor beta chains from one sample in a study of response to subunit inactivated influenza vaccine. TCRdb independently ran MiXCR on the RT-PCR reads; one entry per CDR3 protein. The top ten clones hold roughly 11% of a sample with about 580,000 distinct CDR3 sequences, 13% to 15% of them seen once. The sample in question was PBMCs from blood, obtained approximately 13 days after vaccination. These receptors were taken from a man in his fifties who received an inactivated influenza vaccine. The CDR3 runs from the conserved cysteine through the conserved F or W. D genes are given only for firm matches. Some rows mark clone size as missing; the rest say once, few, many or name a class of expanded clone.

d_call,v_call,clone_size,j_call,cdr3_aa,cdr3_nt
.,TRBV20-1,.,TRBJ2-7,CSASSQTISYEQYF,TGCAGTGCTAGTAGTCAGACCATTTCCTACGAGCAGTACTTC
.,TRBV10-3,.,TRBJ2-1,CAIRWDNEQFF,TGTGCCATCAGGTGGGACAATGAGCAGTTCTTC
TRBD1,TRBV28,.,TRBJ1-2,CASSSVGTDSSYTF,TGTGCCAGCAGTTCAGTCGGGACAGATAGTAGCTACACCTTC
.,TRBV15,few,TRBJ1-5,CATSSRGRGHRNVKPQHF,TGTGCCACCAGCAGTAGGGGTAGGGGACACCGAAACGTGAAGCCCCAGCATTTT
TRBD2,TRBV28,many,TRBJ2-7,CASNGREAPRHF,TGTGCCAGCAATGGGCGGGAGGCACCGCGGCACTTC
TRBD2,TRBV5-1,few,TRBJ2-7,CASSLSGTSGKIVYF,TGCGCCAGCAGCTTATCCGGGACTAGCGGGAAGATAGTGTACTTC
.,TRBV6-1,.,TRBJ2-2,CASSGWGNTGELFF,TGTGCCAGCAGCGGGTGGGGGAACACCGGGGAGCTGTTTTTT
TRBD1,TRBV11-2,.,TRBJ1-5,CASSPSTGTRNQPQHF,TGTGCCAGCAGCCCTTCGACAGGGACACGCAATCAGCCCCAGCATTTT
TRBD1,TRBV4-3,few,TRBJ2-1,CASSQYSGTGVSTF,TGCGCCAGCAGCCAGTACTCCGGGACAGGGGTCTCCACCTTC
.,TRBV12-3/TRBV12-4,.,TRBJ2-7,CASSFGAPYEQYF,TGTGCCAGCAGTTTCGGGGCGCCCTACGAGCAGTACTTC
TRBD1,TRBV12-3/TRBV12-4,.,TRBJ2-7,CASSWDRAPREQYF,TGTGCCAGCAGTTGGGACAGGGCCCCTAGGGAGCAGTACTTC
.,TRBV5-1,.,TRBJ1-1,CASSLVGGQNTEAFF,TGCGCCAGCAGCTTGGTCGGCGGACAGAACACTGAAGCTTTCTTT
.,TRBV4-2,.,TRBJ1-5,CASSQDREEGRQHF,TGTGCCAGCAGCCAAGATCGGGAGGAGGGGCGCCAGCATTTT
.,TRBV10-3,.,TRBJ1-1,CAIRSGSTEAFF,TGTGCCATCAGGTCAGGGTCCACTGAAGCTTTCTTT
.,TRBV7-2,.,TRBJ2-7,CASSRFRTESYEQYF,TGTGCCAGCAGCCGTTTTCGGACAGAAAGCTACGAGCAGTACTTC
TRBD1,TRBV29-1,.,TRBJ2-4,CSVTDRGSTKNIQYF,TGCAGCGTTACCGACAGGGGCAGTACCAAAAACATTCAGTACTTC
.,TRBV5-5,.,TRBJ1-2,CASSLVFGPSENYGYTF,TGTGCCAGCAGCTTGGTATTTGGGCCCAGTGAAAACTATGGCTACACCTTC
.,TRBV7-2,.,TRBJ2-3,CASSPSQGGDTQYF,TGTGCCAGCAGCCCAAGCCAGGGTGGGGATACGCAGTATTTT
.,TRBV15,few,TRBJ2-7,CATSRERGQQYF,TGTGCCACCAGCAGAGAAAGGGGACAGCAGTACTTC
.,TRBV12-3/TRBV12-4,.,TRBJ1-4,CASKGMFSNEKLFF,TGTGCCAGCAAGGGGATGTTCTCTAATGAAAAACTGTTTTTT
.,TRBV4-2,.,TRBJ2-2,CASSQRQGLTGELFF,TGTGCCAGCAGCCAGAGACAGGGACTCACCGGGGAGCTGTTTTTT
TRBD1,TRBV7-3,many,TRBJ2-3,CASSSLGQSADTQYF,TGTGCCAGCAGCTCCTTGGGACAGTCGGCAGATACGCAGTATTTT
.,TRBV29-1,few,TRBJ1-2,CSVKNATNYGYTF,TGCAGCGTGAAAAACGCAACCAACTATGGCTACACCTTC
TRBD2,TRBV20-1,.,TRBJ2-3,CSARDLVAGVDTQYF,TGCAGTGCTAGAGATTTGGTAGCGGGAGTTGATACGCAGTATTTT
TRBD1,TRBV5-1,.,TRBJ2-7,CASSLGPGQGVYEQYF,TGCGCCAGCAGCCTGGGCCCGGGACAGGGGGTCTACGAGCAGTACTTC
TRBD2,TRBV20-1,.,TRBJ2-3,CSAEKGLAGGSRYF,TGCAGTGCTGAAAAAGGACTAGCGGGAGGGAGTCGGTATTTT
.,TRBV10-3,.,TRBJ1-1,CAISARWAGENTEAFF,TGTGCCATCAGTGCTAGGTGGGCGGGAGAAAACACTGAAGCTTTCTTT
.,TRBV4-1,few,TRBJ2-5,CASSQVDVGRVGETQYF,TGCGCCAGCAGCCAAGTTGACGTCGGCAGGGTTGGTGAGACCCAGTACTTC
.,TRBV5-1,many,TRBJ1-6,CASSFGDFEGSPLHF,TGCGCCAGCAGCTTCGGGGATTTTGAAGGTTCACCCCTCCACTTT
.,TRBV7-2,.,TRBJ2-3,CASSLESRASTDTQYF,TGTGCCAGCAGCTTAGAGAGTAGGGCAAGCACAGATACGCAGTATTTT
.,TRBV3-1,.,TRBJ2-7,CASSLDLHNEQYF,TGTGCCAGCAGCCTCGACCTGCACAACGAGCAGTACTTC
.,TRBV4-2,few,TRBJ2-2,CASSQDSLNTGELFF,TGTGCCAGCAGCCAGGACAGCTTAAACACCGGGGAGCTGTTTTTT